This T cell receptor beta chain was recorded in a study of OX40 agonist ivuxolimab in advanced cancers. General study results and limits: The investigators did not determine what antigen specificity the expanded peripheral T cells had. Averaged across samples, CD8+ T cells carried more expanded clones than CD4+ did.

Comments on this clone: Its specificity is unknown.

Profiling relied on immunoSEQ multiplex PCR, and the TCRdb table lists in-frame clones only, not all of them. The sample has roughly 80,000 clones, roughly 91% seen once. The CDR3 sequence is 12 residues long. The V and J ends lost 6 bases and 4 bases respectively, with 10 bases between them. Germline V gene data show CDR1 as MNHNY and CDR2 as SVGAGI (reference sequence). Sample: CD4+ or CD8+ T cells sorted from blood, taken in a trial of the OX40 agonist ivuxolimab. The chain couples TRBV6-6 to TRBJ2-7; D gene uncertain. The receptor's source is an adult with an advanced solid tumor such as melanoma, head and neck, liver or kidney cancer. The CDR3 sequence is CASSRGSYEQYF. CDR3 nucleotide sequence: TGTGCCAGCAGCCGTGGATCTTACGAGCAGTACTTC.